What follows are 30 T cell receptor beta chains derived from one specimen sequenced in a study of blood T cell repertoires in COVID-19. Sequencing was performed with immunoSEQ multiplex PCR; in TCRdb, only in-frame clones are kept and a portion is missing. Here the sample spans 110,000 or so clones, approximately 85% being singletons. The sample taken for sequencing was peripheral blood. Receptor source: a woman aged 60-75 years with COVID-19, enrolled during active disease.

V usage is TRBV12-3 or TRBV12-4 and J usage is TRBJ1-1; D call uncertain. Deletions cut 5 bases from V and 8 bases from J, with 9 bases between. CDR3 length equals 11 residues. In nucleotides, the CDR3 is TGTGCCAGCAGTCCTGGACTAGAAGCTTTCTTT. It encodes CASSPGLEAFF.

This chain links TRBV2 with TRBJ2-7, with TRBD1 matching 11 bases. CDR3 size: 14 residues. J was trimmed by 3 bases and V by 5 bases; bases with no gene match: 3. From germline, CDR1 is SNHLY and CDR2 FYNNEI. This CDR3 is CASSRDRGGYEQYF. CDR3 nucleotide sequence: TGTGCCAGCAGTAGGGACAGGGGGGGCTACGAGCAGTACTTC.

The V call is TRBV5-6, the J call TRBJ1-4; D not certain. V was pared by 4 bases and J by 2 bases, with 12 bases between. The CDR3 consists of 15 residues. Germline assignment: CDR1 SGHDT and CDR2 YYEEEE. CDR3 bases: TGTGCCAGCAGCGCGACGCGGAGGACTAATGAAAAACTGTTTTTT. This encodes CASSATRRTNEKLFF.

This clone was seen only once. The V gene is TRBV5-6, the J gene TRBJ2-1, with D possibly matching TRBD1 (5 bases). The CDR3 contains 13 residues. The germline CDR1 and CDR2 sequences are SGHDT and YYEEEE. V was clipped by 0 bases and J by 8 bases, with 9 bases between them. Here the CDR3 DNA reads TGTGCCAGCAGCTTGGCCATGGGGCATGAGCAGTTCTTC. As protein: CASSLAMGHEQFF.

This chain connects TRBV10-3 to TRBJ1-1; no clear D. Trimming removed 9 bases from V and 2 bases from J, with 13 bases in between. Germline V CDR1 and CDR2: ENHRY, SYGVKD. The CDR3 is 13 amino acids. Here the CDR3 DNA reads TGTGCCATTAGAGTTTTGGGCAACACTGAAGCTTTCTTT. This codes for CAIRVLGNTEAFF.

The chain couples TRBV5-1 to TRBJ1-1; D is ambiguous. The CDR3 has 14 amino acids. V lost 2 bases to trimming and J lost 0 bases, with 8 bases between them. Germline CDR1 reads SGHRS; CDR2 reads YFSETQ. Here the CDR3 DNA reads TGCGCCAGCAGCTTCGGCAGGCTGAACACTGAAGCTTTCTTT. It yields the protein CASSFGRLNTEAFF. The complete variable domain, with remaining parts taken from reference TRBV5-1 and TRBJ1-1, reads KAGVTQTPRYLIKTRGQQVTLSCSPISGHRSVSWYQQTPGQGLQFLFEYFSETQRNKGNFPGRFSGRQFSNSRSEMNVSTLELGDSALYLCASSFGRLNTEAFFGQGTRLTVV.

The chain recombines TRBV6-2 or TRBV6-3 with TRBJ1-2, with D unclear. Germline assignment: CDR1 MNHEY and CDR2 SVGEGT. This CDR3 has 14 residues. Trimming cost V 0 bases and J 8 bases, with 13 bases left between them. CDR3: CASSYSPGILGYTF. The CDR3 DNA is TGTGCCAGCAGTTACTCGCCCGGGATTCTCGGCTACACCTTC.

This clone has just one count. The rearrangement links TRBV15 to TRBJ1-6; 10 bases map to TRBD1. With V trimmed by 0 bases and J by 17 bases, 13 bases remained unmatched. Germline V gives CDR1 LNHNV, CDR2 YYDKDF (reference sequence). The CDR3 has 16 residues. In DNA, the CDR3 is TGTGCCACCAGCAGAGATCTCGGGACAGGGGCTGCGGGCATCCACTTT. It codes for CATSRDLGTGAAGIHF. The entire variable domain, with the rest obtained from reference TRBV15 and TRBJ1-6, is as follows: DAMVIQNPRYQVTQFGKPVTLSCSQTLNHNVMYWYQQKSSQAPKLLFHYYDKDFNNEADTPDNFQSRRPNTSFCFLDIRSPGLGDTAMYLCATSRDLGTGAAGIHFGNGTRLTVT.

The chain employs TRBV29-1 and TRBJ2-7, with 13 bases lining up with TRBD2. With 4 bases clipped from V and 7 bases from J, the junction kept 7 bases outside the gene matches. Germline V CDR1 and CDR2: SQVTM, ANQGSEA. This CDR3 is 14 amino acids long. CDR3 bases: TGCAGCGTTGCCGGACTAGCGGGGGAAAGGGAGCAGTACTTC. It encodes CSVAGLAGEREQYF.

The J gene is TRBJ2-1, the V gene TRBV11-1, with 10 bases aligning to TRBD2. Germline V gives CDR1 SGHAT, CDR2 FQDESV (reference sequence). This CDR3 is 16 amino acids long. The junction had 10 bases not matched to a gene; V was cut back by 4 bases and J by 7 bases. CDR3 region: CASSSSGGLSSNEQFF. CDR3 sequence (DNA): TGTGCCAGCAGCTCTAGCGGGGGCCTGTCGTCGAATGAGCAGTTCTTC.

V usage is TRBV5-4 and J usage is TRBJ1-4; D perhaps matches TRBD1 (6 bases). The CDR3 has 17 amino acids. Looked up from germline, CDR1 is SGHNT and CDR2 is YYREEE (reference sequence). The V gene lost 4 bases and the J gene lost 5 bases, with 21 bases spanning the gap. CDR3 in DNA: TGTGCCAGCAGCAAGCGGGGGCGGGCAGGTGTGAATGAAAAACTGTTTTTT. This codes for CASSKRGRAGVNEKLFF.

The chain uses TRBV27 and TRBJ1-1; 7 bases fit TRBD1. J lost 1 base, V lost 5 bases, and 4 bases had no gene match. CDR1 is MNHEY and CDR2 is SMNVEV in the germline V gene (reference sequence). CDR3 size: 14 residues. The CDR3 is CASSRQGSNTEAFF. Written as DNA, the CDR3 is TGTGCCAGCAGTAGACAGGGATCGAACACTGAAGCTTTCTTT.

The V call is TRBV30, the J call TRBJ2-7; 10 bases agree with TRBD2. Germline V gene data show CDR1 as GTSNPN and CDR2 as SVGIG (reference sequence). This CDR3 has 13 residues. The trim removed 2 bases at V and 4 bases at J, leaving 2 bases unmatched. CDR3 sequence (DNA): TGTGCCTGGAGTAGCGGGGGGGCTTACGAGCAGTACTTC. It yields the protein CAWSSGGAYEQYF.

The rearrangement joins TRBV4-1 to TRBJ2-7, with 7 positions matching TRBD1. Germline V lookup: CDR1 MGHRA, CDR2 YSYEKL. Germline trimming cut 4 bases from V and 0 bases from J; bases unmatched to any gene: 12. CDR3 length: 17 residues. The CDR3 loop is CASSRGTENTPSYEQYF. In DNA, the CDR3 is TGCGCCAGCAGCCGTGGGACAGAGAATACACCCTCCTACGAGCAGTACTTC.

The chain recombines TRBV5-5 with TRBJ1-2, with 8 bases identical to TRBD1. Germline trimming cut 5 bases from V and 6 bases from J; bases unmatched to any gene: 9. The CDR3 totals 14 residues. Germline V gives CDR1 SGHKS, CDR2 YYEKEE (reference sequence). The CDR3 here is CASRSQGALDGYTF. CDR3 DNA: TGTGCCAGCAGATCTCAGGGGGCGCTGGATGGCTACACCTTC.

The gene calls are TRBV19 and TRBJ2-1; D is unclear. The germline V gene encodes CDR1 LNHDA and CDR2 SQIVND (reference sequence). CDR3 size: 12 residues. Trimming pared 1 base from V and 6 bases from J, leaving 4 bases between. CDR3 sequence (DNA): TGTGCCAGTAGTATAGGAGGCAATGAGCAGTTCTTC. The encoded protein is CASSIGGNEQFF.

V gene TRBV5-6 combines with J gene TRBJ1-1; 9 bases line up with TRBD1. CDR1 SGHDT and CDR2 YYEEEE come from the germline V gene. The CDR3 loop spans 17 amino acids. The junction had 7 bases not matched to a gene; V was cut back by 0 bases and J by 1 base. The CDR3, as DNA: TGTGCCAGCAGCTTGGATGAGAGACAGGGGGGGAACACTGAAGCTTTCTTT. This encodes CASSLDERQGGNTEAFF.

This clone showed up just a few times. CDR3 residues: CASTTGTSREETQYF. Written as DNA, the CDR3 is TGTGCCAGCACCACAGGGACCTCAAGGGAAGAGACCCAGTACTTC. The chain carries TRBV2 and TRBJ2-5; D perhaps matches TRBD1 (6 bases). This CDR3 is 15 amino acids long. Germline lookup yields CDR1 SNHLY and CDR2 FYNNEI. V gave up 7 bases and J gave up 3 bases, with 18 bases separating them.

The chain recombines TRBV10-3 with TRBJ1-5; the D gene is possibly TRBD1 (5 bases). V was pared by 0 bases and J by 2 bases, with 11 bases between. The CDR3 length is 16 residues. CDR1 ENHRY and CDR2 SYGVKD come from the germline V gene. The CDR3 DNA sequence: TGTGCCATCAGTGAGTCGGGGGGAGAAGGCAATCAGCCCCAGCATTTT. Amino acids: CAISESGGEGNQPQHF.

J is TRBJ1-6 and V is TRBV2, with no clear D. The CDR3 loop spans 12 amino acids. The V gene lost 6 bases and the J gene lost 5 bases, with 5 bases spanning the gap. Germline V lookup: CDR1 SNHLY, CDR2 FYNNEI. The CDR3: CASSDNNSPLHF. The CDR3 DNA follows: TGTGCCAGCAGCGACAATAATTCACCCCTCCACTTT.

V is TRBV19 and J is TRBJ1-1; 8 nucleotides agree with TRBD1. J was trimmed by 3 bases and V by 5 bases; bases with no gene match: 8. Germline CDR1 is LNHDA and CDR2 is SQIVND (reference sequence). This CDR3 is built from 15 residues. The CDR3 bases are TGTGCCAGTAGTCCCCACGGACAGGGAGACACTGAAGCTTTCTTT. Protein product: CASSPHGQGDTEAFF.

This clone was seen only a few times. The chain employs TRBV5-6 and TRBJ1-1; the D is unclear. V lost 0 bases and J lost 5, with 5 bases in between. This CDR3 region has 12 residues. The V gene's germline CDR1 is SGHDT and CDR2 YYEEEE. CDR3 sequence reads: CASSLDRTEAFF. The CDR3, as DNA: TGTGCCAGCAGCTTGGACAGAACTGAAGCTTTCTTT.

CDR3: CASSPRFPRNTEAFF. CDR3 bases: TGTGCCAGCAGCCCTCGATTCCCGAGGAACACTGAAGCTTTCTTT. This chain links TRBV13 with TRBJ1-1; D gene uncertain. The CDR3 runs to 15 residues. V gave up 5 bases and J gave up 1 base, with 14 bases separating them. CDR1 and CDR2 (germline): PRHDT, FYEKMQ (reference sequence). The entire variable domain, with the rest obtained from reference TRBV13 and TRBJ1-1, is as follows: AAGVIQSPRHLIKEKRETATLKCYPIPRHDTVYWYQQGPGQDPQFLISFYEKMQSDKGSIPDRFSAQQFSDYHSELNMSSLELGDSALYFCASSPRFPRNTEAFFGQGTRLTVV.

The genes are TRBV2 and TRBJ2-5; D remains ambiguous. With 5 bases removed from V and 4 bases from J, the gap between germline ends came to 17 bases. Per germline, CDR1 SNHLY and CDR2 FYNNEI. This CDR3 region has 15 residues. The CDR3 DNA is TGTGCCAGCAGTCCCTTATGGGTGAAGCGAGAGACCCAGTACTTC. It yields the protein CASSPLWVKRETQYF.

The CDR3 region has the DNA TGTGCCAGCAGCGACGGGGGGAATTATAACTATGGCTACACCTTC. Translating gives CASSDGGNYNYGYTF. The V gene is TRBV9, the J gene TRBJ1-2, with D maybe TRBD1 (5 bases). Germline assignment: CDR1 SGDLS and CDR2 YYNGEE. The CDR3 totals 15 residues. Trimming cost V 3 bases and J 1 base, with 13 bases left between them.

The chain couples TRBV7-3 to TRBJ2-5; no definite D call. V was trimmed by 5 bases and J by 5 bases, leaving 12 bases between them. There are 13 residues in the CDR3. Germline CDR1 is SGHTA and CDR2 is FQGTGA. CDR3 sequence reads: CASSPRGRETQYF. As DNA, the CDR3 is TGTGCCAGCAGCCCCCGCGGCCGGGAGACCCAGTACTTC.

The V and J genes are TRBV7-3 and TRBJ2-1; 7 bases map to TRBD2. CDR3 size: 13 residues. V dropped 5 bases and J dropped 9; count of bases not matched to a gene: 7. From germline, CDR1 is SGHTA and CDR2 FQGTGA. In nucleotides, the CDR3 is TGTGCCAGCAGCCGAACTAGCGTCGGTGAGCAGTTCTTC. Residues: CASSRTSVGEQFF.

The chain uses TRBV29-1 and TRBJ1-2; no clear D. Germline V gene lookup returns CDR1 SQVTM and CDR2 ANQGSEA. The V gene lost 6 bases and the J gene lost 8 bases, with 19 bases spanning the gap. This CDR3 is 13 amino acids long. CDR3 in amino acids: CSVGNIDGEGYTF. The CDR3, as DNA: TGCAGCGTCGGCAATATTGATGGGGAGGGCTACACCTTC.

The rearrangement joins TRBV9 to TRBJ1-1; D unclear. The CDR3 has 14 residues. Trimming shortened V by 0 bases and J by 1 base, and 7 bases separated the two germline ends. Germline CDR1 SGDLS, CDR2 YYNGEE. This CDR3 reads CASSVATGNTEAFF. The CDR3 DNA sequence: TGTGCCAGCAGCGTAGCGACTGGGAACACTGAAGCTTTCTTT.

The chain combines TRBV30 with TRBJ2-1; 7 bases agree with TRBD2. V shed 7 bases, J shed 0 bases, and the junction held 18 bases outside the gene matches. The CDR3 loop spans 18 amino acids. From germline, CDR1 is GTSNPN and CDR2 SVGIG (reference sequence). The CDR3 protein is CAYLTSTSGLSSYNEQFF. The CDR3 DNA is TGTGCCTACCTGACTAGCACCTCCGGACTAAGCTCCTACAATGAGCAGTTCTTC. The variable domain in full, completed from reference TRBV30 and TRBJ2-1, reads SQTIHQWPATLVQPVGSPLSLECTVEGTSNPNLYWYRQAAGRGLQLLFYSVGIGQISSEVPQNLSASRPQDRQFILSSKKLLLSDSGFYLCAYLTSTSGLSSYNEQFFGPGTRLTVL.